Below, 9 T cell receptor beta chains from the same sample are listed, as sequenced in a study of PD-1 blockade in classical Hodgkin lymphoma. This table comes from immunoSEQ multiplex PCR, and its TCRdb copy is limited to in-frame clones, with some not included. The repertoire includes tens of thousands of clones, 80% to 90% of them detected once, and approximately 12% sits in the top ten. There was relapse after autologous stem cell transplantation in every patient, and there was variation in brentuximab vedotin exposure. The input for sequencing was peripheral blood mononuclear cells (PBMCs), taken before the second cycle of nivolumab. These receptors all come from a human donor with classical Hodgkin lymphoma.

The V call is TRBV5-8, the J call TRBJ2-1; 10 bases agree with TRBD2. Germline V gene sequence: CDR1 SGHTS, CDR2 YDEGEE. The ends lost 4 bases at V and 3 bases at J; junction bases unmatched: 4. The CDR3 runs 15 residues. In DNA form, the CDR3 reads TGTGCCAGCAGCAAAACTAGCGGGATCTACAATGAGCAGTTCTTC. This translates into CASSKTSGIYNEQFF.

The chain combines TRBV29-1 with TRBJ1-1, with a possible D match to TRBD1 (5 bases). Germline CDR1 is SQVTM and CDR2 is ANQGSEA. V lost 3 bases to trimming and J lost 2 bases, with 13 bases between them. This CDR3 spans 14 amino acids. This CDR3 reads CSVDLAGGNTEAFF. The CDR3 DNA sequence: TGCAGCGTTGACCTAGCGGGGGGTAACACTGAAGCTTTCTTT. Combining the CDR3 with reference TRBV29-1 and TRBJ1-1 gives the whole variable domain SAVISQKPSRDICQRGTSLTIQCQVDSQVTMMFWYRQQPGQSLTLIATANQGSEATYESGFVIDKFPISRPNLTFSTLTVSNMSPEDSSIYLCSVDLAGGNTEAFFGQGTRLTVV.

This rearrangement joins TRBV5-6 to TRBJ2-3, with 10 positions matching TRBD2. Germline lookup yields CDR1 SGHDT and CDR2 YYEEEE. The CDR3 is made up of 17 amino acids. V lost 0 bases and J lost 0; bases outside the gene matches: 4. This chain's CDR3 is CASSLVLAGASTDTQYF. The DNA of the CDR3 is TGTGCCAGCAGCTTGGTCCTAGCGGGGGCTAGCACAGATACGCAGTATTTT.

V is TRBV19 and J is TRBJ2-1; 10 bases fit TRBD1. The V segment lost 5 bases and the J segment 5 bases; nucleotides outside the gene matches: 6. Germline V gene data show CDR1 as LNHDA and CDR2 as SQIVND (reference sequence). The CDR3 length is 15 residues. The chain's CDR3 is CASSYRDRGDNEQFF. The CDR3 DNA reads as TGTGCCAGTAGTTACCGGGACAGGGGTGACAATGAGCAGTTCTTC.

The V gene is TRBV27, the J gene TRBJ2-2, with 8 nucleotides matching TRBD2. The trim removed 6 bases at V and 5 bases at J, leaving 8 bases unmatched. This CDR3 spans 15 amino acids. The V gene's germline CDR1 is MNHEY and CDR2 SMNVEV (reference sequence). This chain's CDR3 is CASSPGLAPTGELFF. CDR3 coding DNA: TGTGCCAGCAGCCCTGGACTAGCTCCGACCGGGGAGCTGTTTTTT.

V and J are TRBV5-8 and TRBJ2-7, with 14 bases aligning to TRBD2. Germline CDR1 reads SGHTS; CDR2 reads YDEGEE. CDR3 length: 15 amino acids. The J segment lost 6 bases and the V segment lost 9 bases, leaving 11 bases of the junction unmatched. CDR3 coding DNA: TGTGCCAACAGGGTGGGGACTAGCGGGAGATCCGAGCAGTACTTC. It specifies CANRVGTSGRSEQYF.

This clone was counted a single time. The genes are TRBV14 and TRBJ2-5; 12 positions agree with TRBD2. V dropped 8 bases and J dropped 3; count of bases not matched to a gene: 1. The CDR3 runs to 13 residues. Germline CDR1 reads SGHDN; CDR2 reads FVKESK. CDR3 in DNA: TGTGCCAGCCGACTAGCGGGGGAAGAGACCCAGTACTTC. Translating it yields CASRLAGEETQYF.

The chain joins TRBV7-9 to TRBJ2-3; TRBD2 might be the D (6 bases). Trimming shortened V by 3 bases and J by 2 bases, and 12 bases separated the two germline ends. The CDR3 extends over 15 amino acids. Per germline, CDR1 SEHNR and CDR2 FQNEAQ (reference sequence). CDR3 sequence: CASSFWRDPTDTQYF. The CDR3 region has the DNA TGTGCCAGCAGCTTCTGGAGGGACCCCACAGATACGCAGTATTTT.

In the case of this clone: Distinct nucleotide sequences in the sample also encode this CDR3. This chain joins TRBV6-5 and TRBJ1-4; D may be TRBD1 (5 bases). V shed 0 bases and J shed 1 base, with 6 bases lying between them. The CDR3 runs 15 residues. Per germline, CDR1 MNHEY and CDR2 SVGAGI. Written as DNA, the CDR3 is TGTGCCAGCAGTTACTCGGGGGGAACTAATGAAAAACTGTTTTTT. This translates into CASSYSGGTNEKLFF.